A selection of T cell receptor beta chains follows, all from one sample in a study of cytomegalovirus exposure and HLA in healthy donors. Generated by immunoSEQ multiplex PCR, the TCRdb table keeps only in-frame clones and is missing some. The profile shows roughly 110,000 clones, approximately 81% of them singletons. The sequenced material came from PBMCs. All receptors come from a man aged 25-45 years in good health and CMV-seronegative. The CDR3 runs from the conserved cysteine through the conserved F or W. A D gene is named only where the DNA matches it firmly. Clone size is shown for a subset of rows, as once, few, many or a class of expanded clone.

CDR3 protein | CDR3 DNA | D gene | V gene | CDR3 length | clone size | J gene
CAISGTGDVNTEAFF | TGTGCCATCAGTGGGACAGGGGATGTGAACACTGAAGCTTTCTTT | TRBD1 | TRBV10-3 | 15 | few | TRBJ1-1
CAWSVPQARNQPQHF | TGTGCCTGGAGTGTCCCTCAGGCCCGCAATCAGCCCCAGCATTTT | . | TRBV30 | 15 | . | TRBJ1-5
CASSEGQGLDNEQFF | TGTGCCAGCAGCGAAGGGCAGGGTTTGGACAATGAGCAGTTCTTC | . | TRBV7-9 | 15 | . | TRBJ2-1
CAWRATGTTEAFF | TGTGCCTGGAGGGCAACAGGGACCACTGAAGCTTTCTTT | . | TRBV30 | 13 | . | TRBJ1-1
CASSKASWTSGSDEQFF | TGTGCCAGCAGCAAAGCCTCCTGGACTAGCGGGAGCGATGAGCAGTTCTTC | . | TRBV21-1 | 17 | . | TRBJ2-1
CASRDGGVGIGYTF | TGTGCCAGCAGGGATGGGGGGGTCGGTATTGGCTACACCTTC | . | TRBV5-6 | 14 | . | TRBJ1-2
CASSLLREVTETQYF | TGTGCCAGCAGTTTGTTACGGGAGGTTACAGAGACCCAGTACTTC | TRBD2 | TRBV28 | 15 | . | TRBJ2-5
CAWSPGSNSPLHF | TGTGCCTGGAGCCCGGGATCTAATTCACCCCTCCACTTT | . | TRBV30 | 13 | . | TRBJ1-6
CASSLGQGPQYF | TGCGCCAGCAGCTTGGGACAGGGGCCGCAGTATTTT | TRBD1 | TRBV5-1 | 12 | once | TRBJ2-3
CASSLYGDIYEQYF | TGCGCCAGCAGCTTGTACGGGGATATCTACGAGCAGTACTTC | . | TRBV5-1 | 14 | once | TRBJ2-7
CASSRGSLGSYGYTF | TGTGCCAGCAGTCGCGGGTCCTTAGGCTCCTATGGCTACACCTTC | . | TRBV6-5 | 15 | once | TRBJ1-2
CASSLRLAGTEQFF | TGTGCCAGCAGTTTACGACTAGCGGGAACTGAGCAGTTCTTC | TRBD2 | TRBV28 | 14 | . | TRBJ2-1
CASSYTGVETEAFF | TGTGCCAGCAGCTATACAGGGGTAGAGACTGAAGCTTTCTTT | TRBD1 | TRBV5-6 | 14 | . | TRBJ1-1
CASSIGHNEKLFF | TGTGCCAGTAGTATAGGACATAATGAAAAACTGTTTTTT | . | TRBV19 | 13 | once | TRBJ1-4
CASSPRDRIYEQYF | TGTGCCAGCAGCCCCCGGGACAGGATCTACGAGCAGTACTTC | TRBD1 | TRBV7-9 | 14 | . | TRBJ2-7
CASTDRRYHVGQYF | TGTGCCAGCACGGACAGGCGATACCACGTCGGGCAGTACTTC | TRBD1 | TRBV7-8 | 14 | . | TRBJ2-5
CASSGRDGGGANEQFF | TGTGCCAGCAGCGGGAGGGACGGCGGGGGGGCGAATGAGCAGTTCTTC | TRBD2 | TRBV9 | 16 | . | TRBJ2-1
CASSYGGERANEKLFF | TGTGCCAGCAGTTACGGAGGAGAACGGGCTAATGAAAAACTGTTTTTT | . | TRBV6-5 | 16 | few | TRBJ1-4
CASSDTTGVGGYTF | TGTGCCAGCAGCGATACTACAGGGGTAGGCGGCTACACCTTC | TRBD1 | TRBV7-9 | 14 | . | TRBJ1-2
CASGTGSTSQETQYF | TGCGCCAGCGGCACGGGTTCGACGAGCCAAGAGACCCAGTACTTC | . | TRBV5-1 | 15 | . | TRBJ2-5